The clone carrying this T cell receptor (beta chain) was found many times. Its antigen is not known. Time point defined: sample taken at primary tumor resection. Whole RNA from tumor, nontumor lung or frozen PBMC was sequenced unsorted. A unique molecular identifier was attached to every TCR cDNA molecule. TCRdb reprocessed the 5' RACE reads via MiXCR and lists one record per CDR3 protein. This sample has 6,000 to 9,500 distinct CDR3 sequences, with approximately 8.2% found just once. The data were taken from a study of spatial heterogeneity in lung cancer. Study results and caveats: It was found that expanded intratumoral alpha and beta TCR counts tracked tumor mutation counts.

With V trimmed by 6 bases and J by 1 base, 4 bases remained unmatched. Germline V CDR1 and CDR2: MNHNY, SVGAGI (reference sequence). This CDR3 has 14 amino acids. Sequencing was performed on lung tumor tissue, taken at surgery. The chain couples TRBV6-6 to TRBJ2-7; 9 bases fit TRBD1. The sequence derives from a male donor with early-stage non-small cell lung cancer. The CDR3 sequence: CASRNRGLSYEQYF. The CDR3 region has the DNA TGTGCCAGCAGGAACAGGGGGCTGTCCTACGAGCAGTACTTC.